Below, 6 T cell receptor beta chains from the same sample are listed, as sequenced in a study of radiotherapy plus CTLA-4 blockade in lung cancer. Clones were sequenced by immunoSEQ multiplex PCR, and TCRdb holds only the in-frame ones, with some missing. Of some 30,000 clones in the sample, roughly 83% were seen once. The sequencing used peripheral blood, collected from a patient treated with radiotherapy plus ipilimumab. Every receptor here comes from a human donor with non-small cell lung cancer that progressed on radiotherapy plus ipilimumab.

The rearrangement joins TRBV16 to TRBJ2-6, with D hard to call. The V end was cut by 0 bases, the J end by 1 base, with 7 bases between. In germline, CDR1 is KGHSY, CDR2 FQNENV. There are 16 residues in the CDR3. The CDR3 region is CASSQSDGSGANVLTF. CDR3 coding DNA: TGTGCCAGCAGCCAATCTGATGGGTCTGGGGCCAACGTCCTGACTTTC.

This rearrangement joins TRBV9 to TRBJ1-4; D not resolved. The CDR3 length is 14 residues. Germline V gene sequence: CDR1 SGDLS, CDR2 YYNGEE. Between the trimmed V and J ends, which lost 0 bases and 3 bases, there was a span of 6 bases. CDR3 bases: TGTGCCAGCAGCGTAGACGTTTCTAATGAAAAACTGTTTTTT. Translated, it gives CASSVDVSNEKLFF.

The rearrangement uses TRBV29-1 and TRBJ2-4; D unclear. Germline loops: CDR1 SQVTM, CDR2 ANQGSEA. The CDR3 is made up of 14 amino acids. The V end was cut by 6 bases, the J end by 1 base, with 13 bases between. The CDR3 DNA sequence: TGCAGCGTAGTACAGCCTGGGGCCAAAAACATTCAGTACTTC. Its translation is CSVVQPGAKNIQYF.

The sample holds one count of this clone. The chain recombines TRBV5-1 with TRBJ2-7; the match to TRBD1 covers 9 bases. This CDR3 region has 15 residues. V dropped 2 bases and J dropped 2; count of bases not matched to a gene: 5. In germline, CDR1 is SGHRS, CDR2 YFSETQ. CDR3 sequence (DNA): TGCGCCAGCAGCTTACGACAGGGGGGGACCTACGAGCAGTACTTC. Translation: CASSLRQGGTYEQYF.

This clone showed up just a few times. V gene TRBV18 combines with J gene TRBJ1-1, with D possibly being TRBD1 (5 bases). The germline V gene encodes CDR1 KGHSH and CDR2 LQKENI. V gave up 7 bases and J gave up 4 bases, with 13 bases separating them. The CDR3 is 13 residues long. CDR3 DNA sequence: TGTGCCAGCTTCATGCGGGGGACCACTGAAGCTTTCTTT. It translates to CASFMRGTTEAFF.

The rearrangement joins TRBV11-2 to TRBJ2-3; D gene unclear. The CDR3 runs to 16 residues. Germline V gives CDR1 SGHAT, CDR2 FQNNGV. The V gene lost 1 base and the J gene lost 6 bases, with 17 bases spanning the gap. CDR3 protein: CASSLVRAGWADTQYF. In nucleotides, the CDR3 is TGTGCCAGCAGCTTAGTCCGAGCTGGGTGGGCTGATACGCAGTATTTT. The full variable domain, completed using reference TRBV11-2 and TRBJ2-3, is EAGVAQSPRYKIIEKRQSVAFWCNPISGHATLYWYQQILGQGPKLLIQFQNNGVVDDSQLPKDRFSAERLKGVDSTLKIQPAKLEDSAVYLCASSLVRAGWADTQYFGPGTRLTVL.